This T cell receptor beta chain derives from a study of identical twins. Findings of the study overall: In cord blood, abundant beta clonotypes had fewer insertions; memory showed no trend. Without tracking the same donors, conclusions rested on cross-sectional statistical analysis. A partial confounding effect on zero-insertion analyses could come from invariant MAIT and iNKT cells.

Germline assignment: CDR1 LGHDT and CDR2 YNNKEL (reference sequence). The CDR3 totals 17 residues. With V trimmed by 4 bases and J by 5 bases, 13 bases remained unmatched. This clonotype appeared many times. Its antigen is unidentified. A universal primer site was added by template switching, and unique molecular identifiers were carried by the cDNA. TCRdb used MiXCR to reprocess the 5' RACE reads, holding one entry per CDR3 protein. The table shows approximately 690,000 distinct CDR3 sequences, with 5.5% to 6.5% occurring only once. The sequence was obtained from a man aged 18-30 years in good health. Input material: naive T cells sorted from blood. This chain uses TRBV3-1 with TRBJ2-3, with TRBD2 matching 9 bases. Here the CDR3 DNA reads TGTGCCAGCAGCCGAACGACTAGCGGACCCCGGGGAGATACGCAGTATTTT. This encodes CASSRTTSGPRGDTQYF.